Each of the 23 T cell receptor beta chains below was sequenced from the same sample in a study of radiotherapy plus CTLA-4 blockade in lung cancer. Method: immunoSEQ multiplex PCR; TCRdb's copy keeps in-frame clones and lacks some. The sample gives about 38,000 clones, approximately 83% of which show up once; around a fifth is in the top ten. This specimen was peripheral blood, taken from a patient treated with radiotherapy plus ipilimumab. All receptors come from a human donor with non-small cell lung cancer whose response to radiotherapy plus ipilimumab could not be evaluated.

The CDR3 spells CASRLAGGVSYNEQFF. The CDR3, as DNA: TGTGCCAGTAGGTTGGCGGGGGGGGTCTCCTACAATGAGCAGTTCTTC. The chain is built from TRBV19 and TRBJ2-1, with 9 nucleotides matching TRBD2. Trimming removed 6 bases from V and 0 bases from J; junction bases left unmatched: 6. The germline V gene has CDR1 LNHDA and CDR2 SQIVND (reference sequence). The CDR3 length is 16 residues.

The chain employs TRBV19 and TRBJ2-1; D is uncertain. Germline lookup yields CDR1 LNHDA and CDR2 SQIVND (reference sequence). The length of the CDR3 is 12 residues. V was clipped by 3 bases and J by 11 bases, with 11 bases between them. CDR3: CASSMTWMKQFF. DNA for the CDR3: TGTGCCAGTAGTATGACATGGATGAAGCAGTTCTTC.

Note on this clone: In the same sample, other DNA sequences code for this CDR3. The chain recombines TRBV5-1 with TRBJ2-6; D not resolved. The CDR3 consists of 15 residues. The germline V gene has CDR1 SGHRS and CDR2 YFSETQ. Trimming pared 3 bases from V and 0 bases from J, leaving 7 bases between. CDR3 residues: CASSSPGSGANVLTF. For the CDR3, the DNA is TGCGCCAGCAGCTCCCCCGGCTCTGGGGCCAACGTCCTGACTTTC.

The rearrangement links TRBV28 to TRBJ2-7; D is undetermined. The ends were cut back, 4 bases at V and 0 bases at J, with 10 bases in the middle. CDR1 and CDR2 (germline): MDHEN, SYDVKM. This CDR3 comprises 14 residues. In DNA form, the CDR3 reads TGTGCCAGCAGTTCCTTCGGTAGCTCCTACGAGCAGTACTTC. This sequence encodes CASSSFGSSYEQYF. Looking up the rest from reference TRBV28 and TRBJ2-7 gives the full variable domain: DVKVTQSSRYLVKRTGEKVFLECVQDMDHENMFWYRQDPGLGLRLIYFSYDVKMKEKGDIPEGYSVSREKKERFSLILESASTNQTSMYLCASSSFGSSYEQYFGPGTRLTVT.

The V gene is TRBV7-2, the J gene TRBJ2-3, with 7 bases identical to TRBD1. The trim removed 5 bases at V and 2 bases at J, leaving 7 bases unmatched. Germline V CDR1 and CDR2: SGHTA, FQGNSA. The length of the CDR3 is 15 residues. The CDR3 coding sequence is TGTGCCAGCAGCAACTGGGACAGTCTCACAGATACGCAGTATTTT. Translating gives CASSNWDSLTDTQYF.

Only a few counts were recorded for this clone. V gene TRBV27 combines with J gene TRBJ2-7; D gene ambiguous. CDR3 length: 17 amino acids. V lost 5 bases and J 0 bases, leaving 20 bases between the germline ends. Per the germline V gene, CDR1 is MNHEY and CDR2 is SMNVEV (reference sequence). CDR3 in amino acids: CASSPRSRGLSSYEQYF. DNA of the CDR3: TGTGCCAGCAGTCCTCGATCACGAGGCCTCAGCTCCTACGAGCAGTACTTC.

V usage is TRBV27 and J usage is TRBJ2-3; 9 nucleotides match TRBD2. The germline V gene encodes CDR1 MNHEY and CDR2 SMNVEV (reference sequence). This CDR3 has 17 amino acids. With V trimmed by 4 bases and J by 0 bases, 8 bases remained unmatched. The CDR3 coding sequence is TGTGCCAGCAGTTCTAATGGCGGGGGGGCTAGCACAGATACGCAGTATTTT. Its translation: CASSSNGGGASTDTQYF.

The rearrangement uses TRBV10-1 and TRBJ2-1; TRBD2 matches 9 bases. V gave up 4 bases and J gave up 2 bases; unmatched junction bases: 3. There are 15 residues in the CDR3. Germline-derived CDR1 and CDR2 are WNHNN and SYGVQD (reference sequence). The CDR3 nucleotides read TGCGCCAGCAGTGTAGCGGGAGAAACCTACAATGAGCAGTTCTTC. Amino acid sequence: CASSVAGETYNEQFF.

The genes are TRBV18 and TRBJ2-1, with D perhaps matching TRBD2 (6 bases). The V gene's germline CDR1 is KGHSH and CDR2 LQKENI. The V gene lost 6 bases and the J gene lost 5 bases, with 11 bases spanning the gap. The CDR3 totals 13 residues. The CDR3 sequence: CASSAGTHNEQFF. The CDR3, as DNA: TGTGCCAGCTCGGCCGGGACTCACAATGAGCAGTTCTTC.

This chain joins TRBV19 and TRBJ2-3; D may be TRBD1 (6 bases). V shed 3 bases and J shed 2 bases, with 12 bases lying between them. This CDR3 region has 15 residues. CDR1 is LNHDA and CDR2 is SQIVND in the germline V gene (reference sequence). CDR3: CASSMGRGLTDTQYF. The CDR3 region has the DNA TGTGCCAGTAGTATGGGCAGGGGCCTCACAGATACGCAGTATTTT.

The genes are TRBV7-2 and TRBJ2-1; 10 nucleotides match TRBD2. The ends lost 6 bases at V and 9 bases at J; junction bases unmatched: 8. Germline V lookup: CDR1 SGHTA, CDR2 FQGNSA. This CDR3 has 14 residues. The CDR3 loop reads CASRASGSKREQFF. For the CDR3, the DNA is TGTGCCAGCAGGGCTAGCGGGAGTAAGCGTGAGCAGTTCTTC.

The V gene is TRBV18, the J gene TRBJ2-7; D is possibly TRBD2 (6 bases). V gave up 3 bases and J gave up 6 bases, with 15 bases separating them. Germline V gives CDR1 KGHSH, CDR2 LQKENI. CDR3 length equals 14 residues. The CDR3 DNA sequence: TGTGCCAGCTCACCGCCGGGACTCCCCTCCGAGCAGTACTTC. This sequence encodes CASSPPGLPSEQYF.

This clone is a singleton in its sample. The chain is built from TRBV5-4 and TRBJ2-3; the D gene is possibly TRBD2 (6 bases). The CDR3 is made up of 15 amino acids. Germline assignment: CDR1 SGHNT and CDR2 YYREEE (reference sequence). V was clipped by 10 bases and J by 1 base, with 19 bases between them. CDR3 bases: TGTGCCCTTTCTAGCGATCCTTGGGGCACAGATACGCAGTATTTT. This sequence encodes CALSSDPWGTDTQYF.

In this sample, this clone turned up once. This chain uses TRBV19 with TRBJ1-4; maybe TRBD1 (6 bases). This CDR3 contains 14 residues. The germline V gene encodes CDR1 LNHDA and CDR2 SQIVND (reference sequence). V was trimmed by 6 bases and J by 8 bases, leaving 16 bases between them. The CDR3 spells CASRTAGAREKLFF. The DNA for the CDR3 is TGTGCCAGTAGAACAGCAGGGGCCCGGGAAAAACTGTTTTTT.

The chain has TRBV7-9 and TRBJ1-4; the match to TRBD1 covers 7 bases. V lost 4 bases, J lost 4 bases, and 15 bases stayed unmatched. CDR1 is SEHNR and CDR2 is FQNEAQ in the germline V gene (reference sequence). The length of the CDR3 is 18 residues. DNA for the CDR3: TGTGCCAGCAGCTCGAAGAGAGGACAGGCCGGCGATAATGAAAAACTGTTTTTT. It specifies CASSSKRGQAGDNEKLFF.

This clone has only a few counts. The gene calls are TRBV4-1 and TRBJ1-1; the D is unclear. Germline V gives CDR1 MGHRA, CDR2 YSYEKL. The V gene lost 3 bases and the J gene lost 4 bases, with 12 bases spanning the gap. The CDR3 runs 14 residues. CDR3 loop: CASSHSQEGTEAFF. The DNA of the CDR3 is TGCGCCAGCAGCCATTCTCAGGAGGGCACTGAAGCTTTCTTT.

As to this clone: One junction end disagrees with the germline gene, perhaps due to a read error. This CDR3 reads CASRAGTANCGYTF. The CDR3 DNA follows: TGTGCCAGCCGCGCCGGGACAGCGAACTGTGGCTACACCTTC. The chain combines TRBV18 with TRBJ1-2, with 7 bases lining up with TRBD1. This CDR3 spans 14 amino acids. CDR1 and CDR2 (germline): KGHSH, LQKENI.

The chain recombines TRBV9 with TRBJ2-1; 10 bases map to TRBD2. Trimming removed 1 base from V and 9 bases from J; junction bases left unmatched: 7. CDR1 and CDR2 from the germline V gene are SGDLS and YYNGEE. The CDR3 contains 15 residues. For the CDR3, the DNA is TGTGCCAGCAGCGTAAGACTAGCGGGCACTAGTGAGCAGTTCTTC. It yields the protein CASSVRLAGTSEQFF.

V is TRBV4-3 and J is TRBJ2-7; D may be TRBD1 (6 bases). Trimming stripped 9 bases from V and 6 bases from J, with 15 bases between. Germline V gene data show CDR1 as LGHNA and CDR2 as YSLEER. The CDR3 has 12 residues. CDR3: CARPRQVLEQYF. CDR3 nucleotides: TGCGCCAGACCCCGACAGGTCCTCGAGCAGTACTTC.

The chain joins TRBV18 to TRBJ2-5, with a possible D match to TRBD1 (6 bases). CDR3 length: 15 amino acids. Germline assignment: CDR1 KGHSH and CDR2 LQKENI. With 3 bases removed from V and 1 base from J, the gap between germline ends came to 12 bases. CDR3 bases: TGTGCCAGCTCACCGTGGCAGGGGCCCCAAGAGACCCAGTACTTC. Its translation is CASSPWQGPQETQYF.

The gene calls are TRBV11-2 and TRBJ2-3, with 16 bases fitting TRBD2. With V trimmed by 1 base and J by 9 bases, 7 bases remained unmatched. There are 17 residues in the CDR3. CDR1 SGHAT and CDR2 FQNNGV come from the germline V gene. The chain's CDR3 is CASSLGGTSGGAGTQYF. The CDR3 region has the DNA TGTGCCAGCAGCTTAGGAGGGACTAGCGGGGGGGCCGGGACGCAGTATTTT. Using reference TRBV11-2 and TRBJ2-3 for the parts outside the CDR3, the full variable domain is EAGVAQSPRYKIIEKRQSVAFWCNPISGHATLYWYQQILGQGPKLLIQFQNNGVVDDSQLPKDRFSAERLKGVDSTLKIQPAKLEDSAVYLCASSLGGTSGGAGTQYFGPGTRLTVL.

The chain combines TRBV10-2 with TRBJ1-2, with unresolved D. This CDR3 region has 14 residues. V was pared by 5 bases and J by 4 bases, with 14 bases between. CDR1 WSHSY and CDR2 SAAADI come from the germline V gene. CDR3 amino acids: CASSSDPRLYGYTF. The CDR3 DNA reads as TGCGCCAGCAGTTCGGATCCCAGACTCTATGGCTACACCTTC.

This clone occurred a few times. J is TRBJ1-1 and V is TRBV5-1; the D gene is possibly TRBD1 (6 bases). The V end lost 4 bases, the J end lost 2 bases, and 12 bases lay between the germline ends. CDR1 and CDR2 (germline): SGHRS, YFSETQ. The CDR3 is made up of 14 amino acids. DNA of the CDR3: TGCGCCAGCAGCCCGGGACATCAAAACACTGAAGCTTTCTTT. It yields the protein CASSPGHQNTEAFF.